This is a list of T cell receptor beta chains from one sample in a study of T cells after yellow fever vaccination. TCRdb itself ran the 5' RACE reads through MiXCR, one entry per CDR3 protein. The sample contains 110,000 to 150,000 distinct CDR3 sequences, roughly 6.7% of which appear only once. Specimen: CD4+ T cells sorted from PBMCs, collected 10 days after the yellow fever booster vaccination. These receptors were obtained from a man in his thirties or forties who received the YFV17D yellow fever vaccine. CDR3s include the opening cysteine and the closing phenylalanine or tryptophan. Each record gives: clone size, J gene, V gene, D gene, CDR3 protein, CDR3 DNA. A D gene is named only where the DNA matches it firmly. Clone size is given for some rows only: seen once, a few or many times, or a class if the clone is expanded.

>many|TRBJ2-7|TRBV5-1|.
CASSRTSSPLQQYF
TGCGCCAGCAGCCGGACATCCTCTCCCCTGCAGCAGTACTTC
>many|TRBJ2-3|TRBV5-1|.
CASKSRVEADTQYF
TGCGCCAGCAAGTCGCGGGTGGAGGCAGATACGCAGTATTTT
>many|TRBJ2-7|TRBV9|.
CASSVGPSSYEQYF
TGTGCCAGCAGCGTCGGGCCGAGCTCCTACGAGCAGTACTTC
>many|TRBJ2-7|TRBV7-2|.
CASSPGRGPTYEQYF
TGTGCCAGCAGCCCGGGGCGGGGGCCGACCTACGAGCAGTACTTC
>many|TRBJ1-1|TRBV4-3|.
CASSQDGGPDTEAFF
TGCGCCAGCAGCCAAGATGGGGGCCCAGACACTGAAGCTTTCTTT
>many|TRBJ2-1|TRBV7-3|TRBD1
CASSFSGTGWNEQFF
TGTGCCAGCAGCTTTTCCGGGACAGGGTGGAATGAGCAGTTCTTC
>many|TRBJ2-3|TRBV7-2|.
CASSFGELGTQYF
TGTGCCAGCAGCTTTGGGGAATTGGGTACGCAGTATTTT
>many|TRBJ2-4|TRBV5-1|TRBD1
CASSPRTGGEAHIQYF
TGCGCCAGCAGCCCCAGGACAGGGGGCGAAGCACACATTCAGTACTTC
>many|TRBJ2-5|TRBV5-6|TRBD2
CASSGRAGETQYF
TGTGCCAGCAGCGGGAGAGCGGGGGAGACCCAGTACTTC
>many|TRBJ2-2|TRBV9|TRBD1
CASSARQGATGELFF
TGTGCCAGCAGCGCGAGACAGGGGGCAACCGGGGAGCTGTTTTTT
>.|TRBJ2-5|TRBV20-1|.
CSAVPQRPSLETQYF
TGCAGTGCCGTCCCCCAGAGACCCAGCCTAGAGACCCAGTACTTC
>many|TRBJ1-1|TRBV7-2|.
CASSPLWGTEAFF
TGTGCCAGCAGTCCCTTGTGGGGGACTGAAGCTTTCTTT
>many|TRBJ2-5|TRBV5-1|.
CASSLAGETQYF
TGCGCCAGCAGCTTGGCCGGCGAGACCCAGTACTTC
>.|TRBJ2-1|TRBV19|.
CASRGVGDNEQFF
TGTGCCAGTCGTGGAGTCGGGGACAATGAGCAGTTCTTC
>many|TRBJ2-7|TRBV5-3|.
CARSPDGGRSYEQYF
TGTGCCAGAAGCCCGGACGGAGGAAGATCCTACGAGCAGTACTTC
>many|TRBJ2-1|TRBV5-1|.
CASSLVGGGYEQFF
TGCGCCAGCAGCTTGGTGGGAGGGGGCTATGAGCAGTTCTTC
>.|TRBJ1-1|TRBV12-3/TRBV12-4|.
CASSLGGGVTEAFF
TGTGCCAGCAGTTTAGGGGGCGGAGTGACTGAAGCTTTCTTT
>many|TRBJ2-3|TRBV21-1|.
CASSSRLTGNPSTDTQYF
TGTGCCAGCAGCAGCCGGCTGACGGGGAATCCTAGCACAGATACGCAGTATTTT
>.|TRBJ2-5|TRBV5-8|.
CASRRTAQETQYF
TGTGCCAGCAGGAGGACAGCCCAAGAGACCCAGTACTTC
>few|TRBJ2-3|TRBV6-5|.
CASSYSFGTLTDTQYF
TGTGCCAGCAGTTACTCTTTCGGGACTCTCACAGATACGCAGTATTTT
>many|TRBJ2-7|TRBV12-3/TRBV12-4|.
CASTLGGRGSYEQYF
TGTGCCAGCACCCTTGGGGGGAGGGGGTCCTACGAGCAGTACTTC
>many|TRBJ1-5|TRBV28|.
CASSFSMNQPQHF
TGTGCCAGCAGTTTTTCAATGAATCAGCCCCAGCATTTT
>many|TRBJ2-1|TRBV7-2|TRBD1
CASSSRRGMANEQFF
TGTGCCAGCAGCTCCCGCAGGGGGATGGCCAATGAGCAGTTCTTC
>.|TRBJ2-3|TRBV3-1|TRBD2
CASSLLGGADTQYF
TGTGCCAGCAGCCTCCTCGGGGGGGCAGATACGCAGTATTTT
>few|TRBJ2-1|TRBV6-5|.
CASSYSREQFF
TGTGCCAGCAGTTACTCGAGAGAGCAGTTCTTC
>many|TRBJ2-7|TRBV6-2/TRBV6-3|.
CASRGVDNPYEQYF
TGTGCCAGCAGAGGCGTGGACAATCCCTACGAGCAGTACTTC
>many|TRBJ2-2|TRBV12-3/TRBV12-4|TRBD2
CASTSSGGVPGELFF
TGTGCCAGCACCTCCTCGGGGGGAGTTCCCGGGGAGCTGTTTTTT
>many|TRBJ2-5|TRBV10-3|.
CATSLSGVQETQYF
TGTGCCACCTCTTTGTCCGGGGTACAAGAGACCCAGTACTTC
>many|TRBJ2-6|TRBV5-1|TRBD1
CASSLKGDRVAGANVLTF
TGCGCCAGCAGCTTGAAGGGAGACAGGGTGGCTGGGGCCAACGTCCTGACTTTC
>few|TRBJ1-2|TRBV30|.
CAWGTTALYGYTF
TGTGCCTGGGGTACTACAGCTCTCTATGGCTACACCTTC
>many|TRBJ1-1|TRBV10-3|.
CAISAGQTEAFF
TGTGCCATCAGCGCTGGTCAAACTGAAGCTTTCTTT
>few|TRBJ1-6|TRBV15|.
CATSRDRTRSPLHF
TGTGCCACCAGCAGAGACCGGACCCGTTCACCCCTCCACTTT
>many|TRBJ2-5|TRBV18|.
CASSPSGGDETQYF
TGTGCCAGCTCACCATCGGGGGGCGACGAGACCCAGTACTTC
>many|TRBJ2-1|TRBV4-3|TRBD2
CSSSQDWKEREAYNEQFF
TGCTCCAGCAGCCAAGATTGGAAGGAGCGGGAGGCCTACAATGAGCAGTTCTTC
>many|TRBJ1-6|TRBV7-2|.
CASSFGTAGSPLHF
TGTGCCAGCAGCTTCGGGACGGCCGGTTCACCCCTCCACTTT
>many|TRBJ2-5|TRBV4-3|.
CASSHQSGETQYF
TGCGCCAGCAGCCACCAATCCGGGGAGACCCAGTACTTC
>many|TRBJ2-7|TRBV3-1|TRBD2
CASSQRLAGVWEQYF
TGTGCCAGCAGCCAGAGACTAGCGGGAGTGTGGGAGCAGTACTTC
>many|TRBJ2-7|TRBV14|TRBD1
CASSQEGQGFREQYF
TGTGCCAGCAGCCAGGAGGGACAGGGGTTTCGCGAGCAGTACTTC
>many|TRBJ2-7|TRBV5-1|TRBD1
CASSSTGEYEQYF
TGCGCCAGCAGCTCCACAGGGGAATACGAGCAGTACTTC
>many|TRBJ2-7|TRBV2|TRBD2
CASSPTSSKVGSYEQYF
TGTGCCAGCAGCCCGACTAGCTCGAAGGTGGGGTCCTACGAGCAGTACTTC
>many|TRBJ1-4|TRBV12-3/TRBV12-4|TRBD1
CASSFGDRGGKLFF
TGTGCCAGCAGTTTCGGGGACAGGGGGGGAAAACTGTTTTTT
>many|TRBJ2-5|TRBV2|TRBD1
CASSEYRGRETQYF
TGTGCCAGCAGTGAATACAGGGGTCGCGAGACCCAGTACTTC
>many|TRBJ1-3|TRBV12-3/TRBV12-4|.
CASSLGGRISGNTIYF
TGTGCCAGCAGTTTAGGCGGTCGGATCTCTGGAAACACCATATATTTT
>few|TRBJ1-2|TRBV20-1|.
CSASGAKGSWDYGYTF
TGCAGTGCTAGCGGCGCGAAAGGGAGTTGGGACTATGGCTACACCTTC
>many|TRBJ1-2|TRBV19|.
CASSSVTGNYGYTF
TGTGCCAGTAGTAGCGTAACAGGGAACTATGGCTACACCTTC
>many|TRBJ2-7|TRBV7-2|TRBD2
CASSLAGGRKYEQYF
TGTGCCAGCAGCTTAGCGGGCGGGAGGAAATACGAGCAGTACTTC
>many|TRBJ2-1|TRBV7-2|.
CASSLDSAGNRNEQFF
TGTGCCAGCAGCTTAGATTCGGCGGGCAACCGGAATGAGCAGTTCTTC
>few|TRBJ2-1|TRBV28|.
CASSLGSLDEQFF
TGTGCCAGCAGTTTGGGTAGCTTGGATGAGCAGTTCTTC
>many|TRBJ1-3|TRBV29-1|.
CSVVTSGNSGNTIYF
TGCAGCGTTGTAACCTCAGGAAACTCTGGAAACACCATATATTTT
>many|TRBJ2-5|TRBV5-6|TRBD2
CASSPRGGGLMTQYF
TGTGCCAGCAGCCCCCGGGGGGGGGGATTGATGACCCAGTACTTC
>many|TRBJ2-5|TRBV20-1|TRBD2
CSANPGTRVETQYF
TGCAGTGCTAACCCCGGGACTAGGGTGGAGACCCAGTACTTC
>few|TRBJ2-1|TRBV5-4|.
CASSLGGEPPQFF
TGTGCCAGCAGCTTGGGCGGGGAACCCCCGCAGTTCTTC
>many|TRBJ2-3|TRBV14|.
CASSHGTTDTQYF
TGTGCCAGCAGCCATGGAACCACAGATACGCAGTATTTT
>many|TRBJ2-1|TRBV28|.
CATGFLLYEQFF
TGTGCCACAGGGTTCCTGCTCTATGAGCAGTTCTTC
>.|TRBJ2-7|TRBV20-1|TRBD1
CSASPLQGAVEQYF
TGCAGTGCTAGCCCTCTACAGGGGGCGGTCGAGCAGTACTTC
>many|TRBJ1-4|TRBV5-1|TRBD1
CASSLGQAGEKLFF
TGCGCCAGCAGCTTAGGACAGGCCGGGGAAAAACTGTTTTTT
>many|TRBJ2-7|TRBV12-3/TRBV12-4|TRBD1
CASSRDRGREQYF
TGTGCCAGCAGCCGGGACAGGGGGCGGGAGCAGTACTTC
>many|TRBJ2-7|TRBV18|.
CASSGGFSPYEQYF
TGTGCCAGCTCCGGGGGCTTCTCCCCCTACGAGCAGTACTTC